The entry below gives a single T cell receptor beta chain sequence along with its context. Its antigen is not known. Described time point: week 35, safety follow-up. Mutant IDH1 20-mer peptide, at 300 ug, made up each vaccine dose, with topical imiquimod. Using immunoSEQ multiplex PCR, the repertoire was profiled, and TCRdb retains in-frame clones only, with some absent. The sample lists about 32,000 clones, roughly three quarters occurring once. These data come from a study of a mutant IDH1 vaccine in newly diagnosed glioma. Deletions cut 5 bases from V and 7 bases from J, with 11 bases between. The CDR3 has 11 amino acids. Germline-derived CDR1 and CDR2 are DFQATT and SNEGSKA (reference sequence).

The sequenced sample was PBMCs, obtained from a glioma patient whose treatment included an IDH1 peptide vaccine. The gene calls are TRBV20-1 and TRBJ1-2, with a weak D call TRBD1 (5 bases). The source of this sequence is a middle-aged woman with glioma. The CDR3: CSASGVGGYTF. The CDR3 DNA is TGCAGTGCTTCGGGGGTCGGTGGCTACACCTTC.